This is a list of T cell receptor beta chains from one sample in a study of blood T cell repertoires in COVID-19. Only in-frame clones appear in the TCRdb table, and some are missing; sequencing was by immunoSEQ multiplex PCR. The repertoire includes around 370,000 clones, about 89% of them detected once, and over 6% sits in the top ten. Sequencing input: peripheral blood. Source of these receptors: a woman aged 45-65 years with COVID-19, enrolled during active disease. Each CDR3 is given with its conserved first and last residue. The D gene is left open where the match is weak. For some rows the clone size is stated as once, few or many, or as a class when expanded; others skip it.

d_call j_call cdr3_length clone_size v_call cdr3_aa cdr3_nt
TRBD1 TRBJ2-2 15 - TRBV6-4 CASRTFTGDTGELFF TGTGCCAGCAGAACCTTCACAGGGGACACCGGGGAGCTGTTTTTT
TRBD1 TRBJ2-2 13 - TRBV19 CASGDRSPGELFF TGTGCCAGCGGGGACAGGTCCCCCGGGGAGCTGTTTTTT
- TRBJ2-4 12 - TRBV7-9 CASSPGGNIQYF TGTGCCAGCAGCCCGGGTGGAAACATTCAGTACTTC
TRBD1 TRBJ1-1 17 - TRBV15 CATSSSGTGLKNTEAFF TGTGCCACCAGCAGCTCCGGGACAGGGTTGAAGAACACTGAAGCTTTCTTT
TRBD1 TRBJ1-5 14 - TRBV10-3 CAIGQGVSNQPQHF TGTGCCATCGGACAGGGGGTCAGCAATCAGCCCCAGCATTTT
- TRBJ2-2 15 once TRBV7-9 CASSPGEGLAGELFF TGTGCCAGCAGCCCGGGAGAGGGACTTGCCGGGGAGCTGTTTTTT
- TRBJ1-5 15 - TRBV9 CASSAQPGGNQPQHF TGTGCCAGCAGCGCCCAACCGGGGGGCAATCAGCCCCAGCATTTT
TRBD2 TRBJ2-1 17 - TRBV19 CASSIATTSGMYNEQFF TGTGCCAGTAGTATAGCGACGACTAGCGGGATGTATAATGAGCAGTTCTTC
- TRBJ2-3 14 - TRBV2 CASRRERSTDTQYF TGTGCCAGCAGGCGGGAACGCAGCACAGATACGCAGTATTTT
- TRBJ2-5 14 - TRBV27 CASSFGYNQETQYF TGTGCCAGCAGTTTCGGGTACAACCAAGAGACCCAGTACTTC
- TRBJ1-4 14 - TRBV18 CASSQGTNDEKLFF TGTGCCAGCTCACAAGGGACAAACGATGAAAAACTGTTTTTT
TRBD1 TRBJ1-3 18 - TRBV5-1 CASTPGGQGALSGNTIYF TGCGCCAGCACCCCAGGAGGTCAGGGGGCCCTCTCTGGAAACACCATATATTTT
- TRBJ1-3 13 once TRBV6-5 CASSPTGRNTIYF TGTGCCAGCAGTCCCACGGGGAGGAACACCATATATTTT
- TRBJ2-7 12 - TRBV2 CASRVRHYEQYF TGTGCCAGCAGAGTCAGACACTACGAGCAGTACTTC
TRBD1 TRBJ1-2 12 - TRBV29-1 CSVKRTGDGYTF TGCAGCGTCAAAAGGACAGGGGATGGCTACACCTTC
- TRBJ2-5 14 - TRBV7-2 CASSFGGVEETQYF TGTGCCAGCAGCTTCGGGGGAGTTGAAGAGACCCAGTACTTC
- TRBJ2-5 16 - TRBV21-1 CASRNGTSGSYETQYF TGTGCCAGCAGGAACGGGACTAGCGGGAGTTATGAGACCCAGTACTTC
TRBD1 TRBJ2-5 16 - TRBV7-9 CASRETGATTQETQYF TGTGCCAGCAGGGAGACAGGGGCTACTACCCAAGAGACCCAGTACTTC
TRBD1 TRBJ1-1 15 - TRBV7-8 CASSVQGQLNTEAFF TGTGCCAGCAGCGTACAGGGACAGCTGAACACTGAAGCTTTCTTT
- TRBJ2-6 14 - TRBV11-2 CASSLLSGANVLTF TGTGCCAGCAGCCTACTATCTGGGGCCAACGTCCTGACTTTC
TRBD2 TRBJ2-1 17 once TRBV5-1 CASSLGLAGAVYNEQFF TGCGCCAGCAGCTTGGGCCTAGCGGGAGCAGTCTACAATGAGCAGTTCTTC
- TRBJ2-7 20 - TRBV6-6 CASSPIPGLPIGSGSYEQYF TGTGCCAGCAGTCCCATCCCGGGACTGCCAATTGGGAGTGGCTCCTACGAGCAGTACTTC
TRBD2 TRBJ2-7 17 - TRBV7-2 CASSLVGTSGYSYEQYF TGTGCCAGCAGCTTAGTTGGGACTAGCGGGTATTCCTACGAGCAGTACTTC
- TRBJ2-3 16 - TRBV5-1 CASSLGQSASTDTQYF TGCGCCAGCAGCTTGGGACAGAGCGCTAGCACAGATACGCAGTATTTT
- TRBJ2-1 15 - TRBV5-4 CASSLGRQAYNEQFF TGTGCCAGCAGCTTGGGACGACAGGCCTACAATGAGCAGTTCTTC
TRBD1 TRBJ1-1 16 - TRBV27 CASSQPGTGMNTEAFF TGTGCCAGCAGTCAACCCGGGACAGGGATGAACACTGAAGCTTTCTTT
- TRBJ2-1 15 - TRBV9 CASSAKETQLNEQFF TGTGCCAGCAGCGCCAAAGAGACTCAACTCAATGAGCAGTTCTTC
- TRBJ1-5 16 - TRBV19 CASREYSRGANQPQHF TGTGCCAGTAGAGAGTACTCCAGGGGCGCCAATCAGCCCCAGCATTTT
- TRBJ2-5 14 - TRBV4-2 CASSQVQGKETQYF TGTGCCAGCAGCCAAGTACAGGGTAAAGAGACCCAGTACTTC
- TRBJ2-3 12 few TRBV7-3 CASSFGAGGQYF TGTGCCAGCAGCTTCGGAGCAGGAGGGCAGTATTTT
- TRBJ1-2 13 - TRBV7-9 CASSLGSGYGYTF TGTGCCAGCAGCTTAGGTTCGGGCTATGGCTACACCTTC
- TRBJ2-1 14 - TRBV7-2 CASSRERTYNEQFF TGTGCCAGCTCCAGGGAAAGGACCTACAATGAGCAGTTCTTC
- TRBJ2-5 14 - TRBV27 CASSLLGAGETQYF TGTGCCAGCAGTTTATTAGGGGCGGGGGAGACCCAGTACTTC
- TRBJ1-5 14 - TRBV30 CAWTLQGGNQPQHF TGTGCCTGGACTTTACAGGGAGGCAATCAGCCCCAGCATTTT
- TRBJ1-1 13 - TRBV9 CASSVAVFAEAFF TGTGCCAGCAGCGTAGCGGTTTTCGCTGAAGCTTTCTTT
TRBD2 TRBJ2-4 18 - TRBV6-1 CASSELAGTSGRGNIQYF TGTGCCAGCAGTGAATTAGCTGGGACTAGCGGGAGGGGCAACATTCAGTACTTC
TRBD1 TRBJ2-7 16 - TRBV27 CASSLSPTGTGNEQYF TGTGCCAGCAGTTTGTCCCCCACCGGGACAGGGAACGAGCAGTACTTC
TRBD1 TRBJ2-1 13 - TRBV19 CASSSGQHNEQFF TGTGCCAGTAGTTCGGGACAGCACAATGAGCAGTTCTTC
- TRBJ1-1 14 - TRBV18 CASSLTGGNTEAFF TGTGCCAGCTCACTGACAGGTGGGAACACTGAAGCTTTCTTT
- TRBJ1-1 12 - TRBV7-9 CASSQLNTEAFF TGTGCCAGCAGCCAATTGAACACTGAAGCTTTCTTT
TRBD1 TRBJ2-7 15 - TRBV24-1 CATSARQGAIYEQYF TGTGCCACCAGTGCTAGACAGGGGGCCATCTACGAGCAGTACTTC
- TRBJ1-5 15 - TRBV19 CASKWQVNSNQPQHF TGTGCCAGTAAATGGCAAGTTAATAGCAATCAGCCCCAGCATTTT
- TRBJ2-6 15 - TRBV19 CASSLEGPGANVLTF TGTGCCAGTAGTCTGGAGGGCCCCGGGGCCAACGTCCTGACTTTC
TRBD2 TRBJ2-3 17 - TRBV19 CASSTNPGLAGEDTQYF TGTGCCAGTAGTACGAATCCGGGACTAGCGGGAGAAGATACGCAGTATTTT
- TRBJ1-1 14 - TRBV2 CASSEDRRRAEAFF TGTGCCAGCAGTGAAGATCGGAGGAGGGCTGAAGCTTTCTTT
TRBD1 TRBJ1-4 14 - TRBV6-5 CASSTGTGGEKLFF TGTGCCAGCAGCACCGGGACAGGGGGTGAAAAACTGTTTTTT
- TRBJ2-7 13 - TRBV6-5 CASGGGLSYEQYF TGTGCCAGCGGGGGCGGACTCTCCTACGAGCAGTACTTC
TRBD2 TRBJ2-7 15 - TRBV14 CASSPRLAGVSEQYF TGTGCCAGCAGCCCCCGGTTAGCGGGAGTTTCCGAGCAGTACTTC
TRBD1 TRBJ2-7 13 - TRBV29-1 CSVEGTGPSEQYF TGCAGCGTTGAAGGGACAGGGCCTAGCGAGCAGTACTTC
TRBD1 TRBJ1-1 12 - TRBV7-8 CASSFGTDEAFF TGTGCCAGCAGCTTCGGGACAGACGAAGCTTTCTTT
TRBD2 TRBJ2-3 16 - TRBV18 CASSPPGTSVTDTQYF TGTGCCAGCTCACCTCCCGGGACTAGCGTCACAGATACGCAGTATTTT
TRBD1 TRBJ1-6 14 - TRBV27 CASSLGRGRSPLHF TGTGCCAGCAGTTTAGGCAGGGGGCGATCACCCCTCCACTTT
TRBD1 TRBJ2-5 13 few TRBV3-1/TRBV3-2 CASSPDREETQYF TGTGCCAGCAGCCCTGACAGGGAGGAGACCCAGTACTTC
- TRBJ1-2 19 - TRBV3-1/TRBV3-2 CASSQDWTAAWGGEFGYTF TGTGCCAGCAGCCAAGATTGGACAGCAGCTTGGGGGGGGGAATTTGGCTACACCTTC
TRBD1 TRBJ1-1 14 - TRBV4-3 CASSRGDSNTEAFF TGCGCCAGCAGCCGAGGGGACAGTAACACTGAAGCTTTCTTT
- TRBJ2-7 15 - TRBV5-1 CASSLGPIQTGEQYF TGCGCCAGCAGCTTGGGGCCAATTCAGACAGGCGAGCAGTACTTC
TRBD1 TRBJ1-6 14 - TRBV7-8 CASSRTGGGSPLHF TGTGCCAGCAGCCGGACAGGGGGTGGGTCACCCCTCCACTTT
- TRBJ1-1 15 - TRBV20-1 CSASPGGGPNTEAFF TGCAGTGCTAGTCCCGGGGGGGGACCAAACACTGAAGCTTTCTTT
- TRBJ2-2 19 - TRBV7-9 CASTPGGQGARRSTGELFF TGTGCCAGCACCCCCGGGGGGCAGGGGGCGCGGCGTAGCACCGGGGAGCTGTTTTTT